This is a list of T cell receptor beta chains from one sample in a study of beta chain features in type 1 diabetes. The table came from immunoSEQ multiplex PCR; TCRdb's copy has only in-frame clones and leaves some out. The data show 600,000 to 650,000 clones, roughly 15% seen once. Sequenced material: naive CD4+ T cells from blood. These receptors were obtained from a man between 18 and 35 years old in good health. Each CDR3 is given with its conserved first and last residue. Each record gives: V gene, J gene, clone size, D gene, CDR3 DNA, CDR3 protein. A D gene is named only where the DNA matches it firmly. A clone size is listed for some rows: how often the clone was seen (once, few, many), or a class if it is expanded.

>TRBV10-3|TRBJ1-1|few|TRBD1
TGTGCCATTAGGGACAGGGGGGTCTCCGGTGAAGCTTTCTTT
CAIRDRGVSGEAFF
>TRBV9|TRBJ2-7|.|.
TGTGCCAGCAGCGTAGACGGGGGCTCCTACGAGCAGTACTTC
CASSVDGGSYEQYF
>TRBV7-2|TRBJ1-6|few|TRBD1
TGTGCCAGCAGCACTGTCAGACCCCGGGACAGTAATAATTCACCCCTCCACTTT
CASSTVRPRDSNNSPLHF
>TRBV10-3|TRBJ2-7|few|TRBD2
TGTGCCAGCCGACTAGCGGGGATGTACGAGCAGTACTTC
CASRLAGMYEQYF
>TRBV7-9|TRBJ1-2|few|TRBD1
TGTGCCAGCAGCTGGACAGGGGGTAATTATGGCTACACCTTC
CASSWTGGNYGYTF
>TRBV29-1|TRBJ2-2|.|.
TGCAGCGTTGAAAGCCAAGGGGGGACCGGGGAGCTGTTTTTT
CSVESQGGTGELFF
>TRBV7-2|TRBJ2-1|few|TRBD1
TGTGCCAGCAGCCTCGACAGGGGGCTCTACAATGAGCAGTTCTTC
CASSLDRGLYNEQFF
>TRBV7-3|TRBJ2-5|few|TRBD1
TGTGCCAGCAGCTTAGGGGACAGCGCCCGCCAAGAGACCCAGTACTTC
CASSLGDSARQETQYF
>TRBV4-1|TRBJ1-2|few|.
TGCGCCAGCAGCCAATTGAACAGCCGAGGCTACACCTTC
CASSQLNSRGYTF
>TRBV10-3|TRBJ2-1|.|.
TGTGCCATCACCAGGGGCGGCAACAACAATGAGCAGTTCTTC
CAITRGGNNNEQFF
>TRBV29-1|TRBJ1-5|few|TRBD1
TGCAGCGTTTCGGTGGGCAGGGGGCAGGATCAGCCCCAGCATTTT
CSVSVGRGQDQPQHF
>TRBV10-3|TRBJ2-2|.|.
TGTGCCATCAGTGAGTCCCGACAGGGGAGGGCCGGGGAGCTGTTTTTT
CAISESRQGRAGELFF
>TRBV2|TRBJ2-2|few|.
TGTGCCAGCAGGGCCGCCGGGGAGCTGTTTTTT
CASRAAGELFF
>TRBV30|TRBJ1-2|.|TRBD1
TGTGCCTGGATTCGCAGACAGGGGTATGGCTACACCTTC
CAWIRRQGYGYTF
>TRBV27|TRBJ2-4|.|.
TGTGCCAGCAGGCCATGGGGTTTGGGGAACATTCAGTACTTC
CASRPWGLGNIQYF
>TRBV28|TRBJ2-7|few|.
TGTGCCAGCAGTTGGTTCTACGAGCAGTACTTC
CASSWFYEQYF
>TRBV5-1|TRBJ2-1|few|TRBD1
TGCGCCAGCAGCTTCTGGACAGGGCTGGGCAATGAGCAGTTCTTC
CASSFWTGLGNEQFF
>TRBV18|TRBJ2-4|few|.
TGTGCCAGCTCACCCATGACACAAGCCAAAAACATTCAGTACTTC
CASSPMTQAKNIQYF
>TRBV10-3|TRBJ2-7|few|TRBD2
TGTGCCATCAACGACCTGACCACTAGCGTTACCTACGAGCAGTACTTC
CAINDLTTSVTYEQYF
>TRBV7-9|TRBJ2-5|.|TRBD2
TGTGCCAGCAGCTTAAGGCGACTAGCACTTCAAGAGACCCAGTACTTC
CASSLRRLALQETQYF
>TRBV28|TRBJ1-2|few|.
TGTGCCAGCAGTTTTTGGGGGGCTAACTATGGCTACACCTTC
CASSFWGANYGYTF
>TRBV5-1|TRBJ1-5|.|.
TGCGCCAGCAGTTTTACCCCGGGCGGAACGAATCAGCCCCAGCATTTT
CASSFTPGGTNQPQHF
>TRBV14|TRBJ2-2|.|.
TGTGCCAGCAGCACTACAGGTCGCACCGGGGAGCTGTTTTTT
CASSTTGRTGELFF
>TRBV7-8|TRBJ2-7|.|.
TGTGCCAGCAGCTCCGTAGACTACGAGCAGTACTTC
CASSSVDYEQYF
>TRBV7-3|TRBJ2-5|few|.
TGTGCCAGCAGTCAGGCAGGACGAAGGGAGACCCAGTACTTC
CASSQAGRRETQYF
>TRBV19|TRBJ2-1|.|.
TGTGCCAGTAGTCTCGTCGCGGGTGCGGGACCCTACAATGAGCAGTTCTTC
CASSLVAGAGPYNEQFF
>TRBV14|TRBJ2-7|few|.
TGTGCCAGCAGCCCCCTGGATGGGATAGCTTCCTCCTACGAGCAGTACTTC
CASSPLDGIASSYEQYF
>TRBV5-1|TRBJ2-5|.|TRBD1
TGCGCCAGCAGCCGGGACAGCTTTCAAGAGACCCAGTACTTC
CASSRDSFQETQYF
>TRBV7-2|TRBJ2-7|few|TRBD2
TGTGCCAGCAGCTTAGCTAGCGGGAGTGTCTACGAGCAGTACTTC
CASSLASGSVYEQYF
>TRBV18|TRBJ1-5|few|.
TGTGCCAGCTCACCCTCGACAGATAGCAATCAGCCCCAGCATTTT
CASSPSTDSNQPQHF
>TRBV15|TRBJ1-1|few|.
TGTGCCACCAGCAGAGGAGGCAGGGGGAACACTGAAGCTTTCTTT
CATSRGGRGNTEAFF
>TRBV29-1|TRBJ1-4|.|.
TGCAGCGCTGACCGCCGGACTGGTGAAAAACTGTTTTTT
CSADRRTGEKLFF
>TRBV7-2|TRBJ2-3|.|.
TGTGCCAGCAGCTTCACGGGGAAAGAGAGCACAGATACGCAGTATTTT
CASSFTGKESTDTQYF
>TRBV7-3|TRBJ2-1|.|TRBD2
TGTGCCAGCAGCCTCCAGGGAGGGCTTAACAATGAGCAGTTCTTC
CASSLQGGLNNEQFF
>TRBV6-5|TRBJ1-4|.|.
TGTGCCAGCAGTTACTCCGGGGGTAATGAAAAACTGTTTTTT
CASSYSGGNEKLFF
>TRBV4-3|TRBJ1-2|few|.
TGCGCCAGCAGCCAAGTTTCAGGGGCGGATGGCTACACCTTC
CASSQVSGADGYTF
>TRBV4-3|TRBJ2-7|.|.
TGCGCCAGCAGCCAAGCCCCGCGAAGTTTCAACGAGCAGTACTTC
CASSQAPRSFNEQYF
>TRBV7-2|TRBJ2-3|.|.
TGTGCCAGCAGCTTAGTAGGGTCCGTCGGAGATACGCAGTATTTT
CASSLVGSVGDTQYF
>TRBV9|TRBJ2-5|few|TRBD2
TGTGCCAGCAGCGGGGGACTAGCGGGGGTCCAAGAGACCCAGTACTTC
CASSGGLAGVQETQYF
>TRBV29-1|TRBJ2-7|.|.
TGCAGCGTTGAAGGCGGGCCAGTCCACGAGCAGTACTTC
CSVEGGPVHEQYF
>TRBV5-1|TRBJ1-1|few|.
TGCGCCAGCAGCGCCTTGGCGGGGAACACTGAAGCTTTCTTT
CASSALAGNTEAFF
>TRBV2|TRBJ2-3|.|.
TGTGCCAGCAGGCCCTCCTCCGGAGGTCCAGATACGCAGTATTTT
CASRPSSGGPDTQYF
>TRBV5-1|TRBJ2-2|.|.
TGCGCCAGCAGCCCGTACGGGCGCAACACCGGGGAGCTGTTTTTT
CASSPYGRNTGELFF
>TRBV18|TRBJ1-1|few|.
TGTGCCAGCTCACCGACAGGAGGGGATACTGAAGCTTTCTTT
CASSPTGGDTEAFF
>TRBV5-1|TRBJ2-2|few|.
TGCGCCAGCAGCTTGCTGAGAAACAGTGCAGGGGAGCTGTTTTTT
CASSLLRNSAGELFF
>TRBV4-3|TRBJ2-2|.|TRBD2
TGCGCCAGCAGCCCGCACAGGGGACTAGCGGCCAACACCGGGGAGCTGTTTTTT
CASSPHRGLAANTGELFF
>TRBV7-9|TRBJ1-4|few|TRBD1
TGTGCCAGCAGCTGGACAGGGAATGAAAAACTGTTTTTT
CASSWTGNEKLFF
>TRBV4-1|TRBJ2-1|.|.
TGCGCCAGCAGCCAAGAACGCAGCCGTTCCCTATACAATGAGCAGTTCTTC
CASSQERSRSLYNEQFF
>TRBV19|TRBJ2-1|.|.
TGTGCCAGTAGTATAGGGCCGGGAAAATACAATGAGCAGTTCTTC
CASSIGPGKYNEQFF
>TRBV2|TRBJ2-7|.|.
TGTGCCAGCAGTGCAGGAGGGGCCCTATCCAGATTC
CASSAGGALSRF
>TRBV6-4|TRBJ2-7|.|.
TGTGCCAGCAGACTCCGGGGTCCCTACGAGCAGTACTTC
CASRLRGPYEQYF
>TRBV14|TRBJ2-7|.|TRBD1
TGTGCCAGCAGCCTCGACAGGGTGGGCGAGCAGTACTTC
CASSLDRVGEQYF
>TRBV28|TRBJ1-3|.|.
TGTGCCAGCAGTTTGCCGCAGGGGCGAAACACCATATATTTT
CASSLPQGRNTIYF
>TRBV19|TRBJ2-1|.|.
TGTGCCAGTAGTATGGAACACAGCTTAGCATACAATGAGCAGTTCTTC
CASSMEHSLAYNEQFF
>TRBV18|TRBJ2-3|few|TRBD1
TGTGCCAGCTCACCACCTACAGGGGGCCGGGGAGATACGCAGTATTTT
CASSPPTGGRGDTQYF